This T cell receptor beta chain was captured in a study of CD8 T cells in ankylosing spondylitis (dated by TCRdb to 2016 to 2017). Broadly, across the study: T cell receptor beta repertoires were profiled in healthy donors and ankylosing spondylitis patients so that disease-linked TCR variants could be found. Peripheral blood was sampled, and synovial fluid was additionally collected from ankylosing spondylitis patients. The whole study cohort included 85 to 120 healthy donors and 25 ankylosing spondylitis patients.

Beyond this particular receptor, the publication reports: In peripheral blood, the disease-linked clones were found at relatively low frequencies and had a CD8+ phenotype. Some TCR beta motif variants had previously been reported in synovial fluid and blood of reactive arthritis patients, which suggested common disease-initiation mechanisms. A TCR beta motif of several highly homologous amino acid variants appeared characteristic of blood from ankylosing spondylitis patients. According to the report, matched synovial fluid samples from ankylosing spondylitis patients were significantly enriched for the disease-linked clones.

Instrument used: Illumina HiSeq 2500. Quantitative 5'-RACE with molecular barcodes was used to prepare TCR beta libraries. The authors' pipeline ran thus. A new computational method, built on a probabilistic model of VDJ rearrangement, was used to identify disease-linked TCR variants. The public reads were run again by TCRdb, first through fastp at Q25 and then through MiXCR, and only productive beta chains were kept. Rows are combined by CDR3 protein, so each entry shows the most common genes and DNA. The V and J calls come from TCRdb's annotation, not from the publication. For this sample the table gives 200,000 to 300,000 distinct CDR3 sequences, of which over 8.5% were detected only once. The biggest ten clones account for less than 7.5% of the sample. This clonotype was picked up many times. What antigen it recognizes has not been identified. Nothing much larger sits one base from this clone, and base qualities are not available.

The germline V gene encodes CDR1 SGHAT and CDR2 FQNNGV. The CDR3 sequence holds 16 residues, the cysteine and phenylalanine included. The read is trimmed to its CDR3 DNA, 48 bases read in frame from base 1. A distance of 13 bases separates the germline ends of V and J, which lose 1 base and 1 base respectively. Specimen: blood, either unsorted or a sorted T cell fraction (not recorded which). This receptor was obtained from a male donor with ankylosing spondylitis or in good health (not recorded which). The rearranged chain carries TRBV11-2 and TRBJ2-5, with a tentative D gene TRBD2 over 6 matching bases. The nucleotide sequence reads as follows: TGTGCCAGCAGCTTAGTTTTTGGCGGGATCCAAGAGACCCAGTACTTC. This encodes CASSLVFGGIQETQYF.